This entry features one T cell receptor beta chain sequence. In this sample, this clonotype turned up a few times. The antigen it binds to is not known. Base qualities are not at hand, and no much larger clone is one base apart. The instrument given in TCRdb is Illumina HiSeq 2500. Quantitative 5'-RACE with molecular barcodes was used to prepare TCR beta libraries. The paper's data handling went like this. Disease-linked TCR variants were identified with a new computational method built on a probabilistic model of VDJ rearrangement. TCRdb trimmed the raw reads at Q25, called clones with MiXCR and kept productive beta chains. Each entry merges the rows of one CDR3 protein and shows their most common DNA and genes. In this record, the V and J calls reflect TCRdb's handling and not the investigators' own analysis. A total of more than 400,000 distinct CDR3 sequences appear in this sample, less than 6% of them only once. The ten largest clones capture approximately 4% of the sample.

This sample is drawn from a study of CD8 T cells in ankylosing spondylitis (dated by TCRdb to about 2017). For context, the study as a whole: The study set out to find disease-linked TCR variants by profiling T cell receptor beta repertoires in ankylosing spondylitis patients and healthy donors. The whole study cohort included over a hundred healthy donors and around 24 ankylosing spondylitis patients. Peripheral blood was sampled, and synovial fluid was also collected from ankylosing spondylitis patients. The paper as a whole reports these results and caveats: The disease-linked clones were reported to be significantly enriched in matched synovial fluid samples from ankylosing spondylitis patients. A TCR beta motif of seven or eight highly homologous amino acid variants appeared characteristic of blood from ankylosing spondylitis patients. Some TCR beta motif variants had previously been reported in synovial fluid and blood of reactive arthritis patients, which suggested common disease-initiation mechanisms. The disease-linked clones had a CD8+ phenotype and were found at relatively low frequencies in peripheral blood.

The sequencing sample was made of blood, either unsorted or a sorted T cell fraction (not recorded which). The TCR was taken from a male donor with ankylosing spondylitis.

The CDR3 here reads CASSPQQHTLAKNIQYF. The base sequence is TGTGCCAGCAGCCCCCAACAGCACACTCTAGCCAAAAACATTCAGTACTTC. The sequence links TRBV14 to TRBJ2-4; the D gene is unclear. From its cysteine to its phenylalanine, the CDR3 spans 17 amino acids. CDR3 DNA only is kept here, 51 bases in frame from base 1. Trimming at the junction amounts to 4 bases on V and 0 bases on J, and the germline ends lie 16 bases apart. The germline V gene yields SGHDN for CDR1 and FVKESK for CDR2.